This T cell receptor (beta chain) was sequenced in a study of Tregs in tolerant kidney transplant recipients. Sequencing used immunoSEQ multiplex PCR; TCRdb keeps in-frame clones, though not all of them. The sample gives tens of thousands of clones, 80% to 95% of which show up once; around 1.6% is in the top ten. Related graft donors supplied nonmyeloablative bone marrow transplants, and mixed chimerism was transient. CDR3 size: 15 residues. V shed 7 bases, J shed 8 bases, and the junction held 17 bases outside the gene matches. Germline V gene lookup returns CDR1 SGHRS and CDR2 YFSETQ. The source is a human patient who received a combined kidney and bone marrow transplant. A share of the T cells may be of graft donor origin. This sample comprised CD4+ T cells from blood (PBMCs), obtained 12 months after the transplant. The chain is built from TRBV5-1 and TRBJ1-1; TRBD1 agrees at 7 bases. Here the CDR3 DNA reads TGCGCCAGCCTCCGGGACGGACAAGGGGGCATGGAAGCTTTCTTT. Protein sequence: CASLRDGQGGMEAFF.